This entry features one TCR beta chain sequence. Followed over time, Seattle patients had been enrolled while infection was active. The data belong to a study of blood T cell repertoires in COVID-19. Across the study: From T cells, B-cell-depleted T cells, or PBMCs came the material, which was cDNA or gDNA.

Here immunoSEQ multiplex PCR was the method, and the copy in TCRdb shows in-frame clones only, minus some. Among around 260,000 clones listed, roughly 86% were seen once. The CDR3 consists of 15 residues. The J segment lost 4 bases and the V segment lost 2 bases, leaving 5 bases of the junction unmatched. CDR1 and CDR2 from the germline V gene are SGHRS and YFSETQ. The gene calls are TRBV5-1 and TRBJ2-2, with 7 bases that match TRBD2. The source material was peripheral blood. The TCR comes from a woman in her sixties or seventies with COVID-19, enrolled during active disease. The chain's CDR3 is CASSFTGRTTGELFF. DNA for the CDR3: TGCGCCAGCAGCTTTACCGGGAGGACCACCGGGGAGCTGTTTTTT.